This T cell receptor beta chain was found in a study of cytomegalovirus exposure and HLA in healthy donors (TCRdb year 2017). At the level of the whole study: An earlier analysis of roughly 500 of the donors reported 250 to 300 Gb of sequence data and more than 90 million unique TCR beta sequences from approximately 180 million T cells. A later analysis re-analyzed previously published TCR beta repertoires from 500 to 700 donors and added high-resolution HLA genotyping to study TCR occurrence patterns. All discovery cohort repertoires had been generated on a single sequencing platform. Rather than using new phenotypic data, the later analysis identified candidate immune exposures from TCR beta sequences and from how often those sequences occurred across donors. An early release that covered about 600 HLA-typed donors contained about 300 gigabases of sequencing data and around 85 million unique TCR sequences. The genetic ancestry cluster associated with self-reported Caucasian donors included around 76% of the roughly 400 genotyped donors. The study aimed to test whether cataloging public T cell receptors could reveal signatures of past pathogen exposure. Class I and class II HLA loci were covered by the typing at four-digit resolution. A separate validation cohort of some 130 different subjects was used in addition to the roughly 640-subject first cohort. Using immunosequencing, the study profiled T cell repertoires from fewer than 850 subjects and related those repertoires to cytomegalovirus serostatus. An earlier analysis of several hundred of the donors applied high-throughput TCR beta sequencing to assess whether each TCR beta V gene segment acted as functional or pseudogenic. Roughly five DR-DQ haplotypes were handled as single units for association and clustering because linkage in the cohort was strong. Among about 370 genotyped donors of the cohort, an average of around 250,000 unique TCR beta nucleotide sequences was sequenced per donor, of which about 18% were non-productive. The number of typed donors differed by locus: about 620-630 for A, B, C, DRB1 and DQB1; 500 to 550 for DQA1; approximately 600 for DPA1; and about 470 for DPB1. A later genetic analysis took genome-wide SNP genotypes for about 55% of the 666 donors and used that subset as a discovery cohort. To predict cytomegalovirus infection status, the study brought together high-throughput TCR immunosequencing, statistical association of individual TCRs with disease status, and machine learning. Donor age, sex, ethnicity and CMV serostatus were collected together with the repertoire data. Broad study findings and their caveats: An earlier analysis of 587 of the donors showed that most TCR beta V segments appeared in productive rearrangements either about 87% or about 30% of the time, which broadly matched IMGT annotations. Because counts were too low, about 18 rarely observed V segments, including chromosome 9 orphons, were excluded from the earlier analysis of 587 of the donors. A few of the identified cytomegalovirus-associated TCR beta chains were confirmed in vitro to be specific for cytomegalovirus antigens. At a false discovery rate of 0.05, a later analysis linked 15,000 to 20,000 TCR beta sequences to specific HLA alleles. According to the authors, the approach could potentially be generalized to other disease states and immunological phenotypes. Because some donors lacked HLA typing at each locus, the association tests relied only on the typed subset. A group of highly shared sequence variants was considered likely to be a technical artifact of the sequencing pipeline. The presence/absence analyses assumed that sequencing depth was roughly uniform across donors, and that assumption may not be true. A further reported finding was that TCR beta sequences accurately predicted the HLA-A and HLA-B alleles for most subjects in the first cohort. A later genetic analysis associated a missense DCLRE1C variant with V-gene and J-gene trimming of TCR beta chains, and an independent cohort replicated the association. Several of the top co-occurrence clusters appeared to be linked to parvovirus B19, influenza, CMV and Epstein-Barr virus, according to a later analysis. Only TCR beta chains were sequenced in this cohort, and the absence of alpha or paired-chain data limited detectable features. In the study, 150 to 200 TCR beta chains were listed as associated with cytomegalovirus. Most CMV-associated TCR beta chains appeared to be HLA-restricted in a later analysis, and the HLA associations seemed to be driven largely by CMV exposure. While some public TCRs were present in many individuals, most TCR sequences turned up only very rarely across donors. A later genetic analysis reported fewer N-insertions in productive TCRs among donors in an Asian-associated ancestry cluster than the roughly 700-donor mean. Correlated functional status among segregating V segments might reflect linkage disequilibrium, but an unknown experimental factor could not be ruled out. CMV serostatus was the only immune exposure information available for the cohort. Compared with equally common non-associated chains, HLA-associated TCR beta chains in a later analysis were more clonally expanded and had lower generation probabilities. Assigning TCR associations to individual alleles was difficult when HLA alleles, especially DR and DQ, strongly co-occurred. The classifier was reported to diagnose cytomegalovirus status with high specificity and sensitivity in both the original cohort and the validation cohort. A later analysis found that TCR association rates varied across HLA loci, with DRB1 alleles showing the most associated TCRs and HLA-C alleles the fewest.

Details on this clone: Its target antigen remains unknown. Base qualities are not provided; no much larger clone lies one nucleotide away.

The cohort comprised hundreds of healthy bone marrow donors. Cohort members were all nominally healthy when sampled, although unrecorded immune exposures were likely present. The donor tested CMV seronegative and was one of the 352 seronegative cohort members. Every donor gave a peripheral blood sample, and the peripheral blood mononuclear cells from that sample were used for TCR beta sequencing. The Qiagen DNeasy Blood Extraction Kit was used to extract genomic DNA from the blood cell samples. The method behind the library was the immunoSEQ multiplex PCR assay. The multiplex PCR relied on a mix of 60 forward primers for TCR Vbeta segments and 13 reverse primers for TCR Jbeta segments. Amplification of the CDR3 region of rearranged TCR beta genes was performed with a multiplex PCR assay on genomic DNA. Amplified TCR beta libraries were sequenced as 87-base-pair reads on the Illumina HiSeq System. The original methods were these. A later analysis counted approximately 76 million unique TCR beta chains across the 666 repertoires, and 9.5 million to 11 million of these chains were shared by at least two donors. To remove PCR and sequencing errors, raw reads were error-corrected and collapsed into unique sequences using a nearest-neighbor algorithm that merged closely related sequences. CDR3 sequences were aligned to IMGT reference sequences to assign V, D and J gene segments. For a sequence to be retained, at least a six-nucleotide match to both a V gene segment and a J gene segment was required. Rearrangements were classified as productive when the CDR3 lacked stop codons and remained in frame with V and J, and all other rearrangements were classified as non-productive. CDR3 was defined according to IMGT convention as the region running from the second conserved V-encoded cysteine to the conserved J-encoded phenylalanine. In an earlier analysis of around 570 of the donors, sequences lacking an unambiguous match to a single V gene segment were excluded. In an earlier analysis of 500 to 750 of the donors, V segments were called functional above 56.7% productive rearrangements and were called segregating when the between-donor standard deviation exceeded 5%. A statistical classification framework was built to diagnose cytomegalovirus status from the catalog of TCR beta chain sequences. V and J gene assignment, in a later analysis, came from comparing TCR nucleotide sequences with IMGT/GENE-DB human TR gene sequences. In a later analysis, CDR3 sequences and most-parsimonious VDJ recombination scenarios were assigned using the TCRdist pipeline. A later analysis defined each TCR beta chain by its CDR3 amino acid sequence plus V-gene family, and excluded reads lacking a unique V-gene family. To address suspected cross-contamination and a sequencing artifact, a later analysis removed 592 highly shared, low-generation-probability nucleotide sequences. A later analysis calculated a clonal expansion index for each public chain from normalized within-repertoire ranks of inferred template counts. In a later analysis, generation probabilities were computed using a VDJ recombination model fitted to out-of-frame rearrangements, and the results were checked against IGoR. Hypergeometric tests were used in a later analysis to score TCR-TCR, TCR-HLA and TCR-CMV co-occurrence, with a repertoire-size bias correction applied to the TCR pairs. In a later analysis, false discovery rates were estimated by permuting HLA or CMV assignments 20 times. In a later analysis, co-occurring TCRs were grouped using DBSCAN, and TCRdist sequence similarity was added for clustering within HLA-allele-positive subsets. Co-occurrence clustering excluded repertoires with fewer than 30,000 or more than 120,000 public chains, plus five with anomalous nucleotide sharing. What TCRdb holds here is the immuneACCESS table cut down to in-frame rearrangements. Part of the clones is not present; checked against another copy, under half of the missing clones reflect an unresolved V gene, and the others are unexplained. Clonal size and the V and J genes are those of that table, whereas D and trimming came from the DNA. Counted in this sample were fewer than 300,000 clones; 80% of them appeared once. The top ten clonotypes cover less than 0.4% of the sample.

This sequence was found in a girl aged 2-10 years in good health and CMV-seronegative. Sequenced sample: PBMCs.

The DNA sequence follows: TGCAGCGTTGAGAACGCGGGGGTCTCTGGAAACACCATATATTTT. This encodes CSVENAGVSGNTIYF. The chain is encoded by TRBV29-1 joined to TRBJ1-3, and perhaps TRBD1 as D gene, on 5 matching bases. V drops 3 bases and J drops 0 bases, leaving 12 bases in between. The CDR3, from cysteine to phenylalanine, totals 15 residues. The CDR3 DNA has 45 bases and is translated from base 1. CDR1 and CDR2 are drawn from the germline V gene: SQVTM, ANQGSEA. The entire variable domain, with the stretches around the CDR3 drawn from the reference TRBV29-1 and TRBJ1-3 proteins, is SAVISQKPSRDICQRGTSLTIQCQVDSQVTMMFWYRQQPGQSLTLIATANQGSEATYESGFVIDKFPISRPNLTFSTLTVSNMSPEDSSIYLCSVENAGVSGNTIYFGEGSWLTVV.